The 32 T cell receptor beta chains given below trace back to one sample, sequenced in a study of T cell responses to AZD1222 COVID-19 vaccine. Here immunoSEQ multiplex PCR was the method, and the copy in TCRdb shows in-frame clones only, minus some. The table records about 110,000 clones, under 85% of them present only once. Sequencing used peripheral blood, obtained on day 0 of AZD1222 vaccination. Receptor source: an adult in good health.

The chain links TRBV5-1 to TRBJ2-7; tentative D call: TRBD1 (6 bases). CDR1 is SGHRS and CDR2 is YFSETQ in the germline V gene. With 0 bases removed from V and 1 base from J, the gap between germline ends came to 11 bases. This CDR3 is built from 15 residues. The CDR3 nucleotides are TGCGCCAGCAGCTTGGTAACAGGGAATTCCTACGAGCAGTACTTC. Translation: CASSLVTGNSYEQYF.

CDR3 residues: CASSISRWGQGTYEQYF. The CDR3 DNA reads TGTGCCAGTAGTATCTCTCGTTGGGGACAGGGGACCTACGAGCAGTACTTC. The V call is TRBV19, the J call TRBJ2-7; 10 nucleotides align to TRBD1. The CDR3 has 17 amino acids. V lost 3 bases, J lost 2 bases, and 10 bases stayed unmatched. CDR1 is LNHDA, CDR2 SQIVND, per germline (reference sequence).

In regard to this clone: Other nucleotide sequences from this sample produce the same CDR3. The genes are TRBV7-9 and TRBJ1-2; 7 nucleotides line up with TRBD1. The V gene's germline CDR1 is SEHNR and CDR2 FQNEAQ (reference sequence). Trimming removed 3 bases from V and 1 base from J; junction bases left unmatched: 2. This CDR3 is 14 amino acids long. CDR3 bases: TGTGCCAGCAGCTTGGGGGACAGTAACTATGGCTACACCTTC. Translation gives CASSLGDSNYGYTF.

V and J are TRBV4-1 and TRBJ1-3, with no clear D. The V gene lost 4 bases and the J gene lost 2 bases, with 15 bases spanning the gap. The germline V gene has CDR1 MGHRA and CDR2 YSYEKL. The CDR3 is 16 residues long. The CDR3 nucleotides read TGCGCCAGCAGCCTTACCCGGCAGGCCGCTGGAAACACCATATATTTT. Translation gives CASSLTRQAAGNTIYF.

J is TRBJ1-5 and V is TRBV19, with a weak D call TRBD1 (5 bases). The CDR3 is 14 residues long. Per germline, CDR1 LNHDA and CDR2 SQIVND (reference sequence). V was pared by 5 bases and J by 6 bases, with 14 bases between. Here the CDR3 reads CASSLAGSSQPQHF. The CDR3 DNA reads TGTGCCAGTAGTCTCGCAGGGTCGAGTCAGCCCCAGCATTTT.

This clone was picked up one time. CDR3 amino acids: CASSDSYQPQHF. The CDR3 nucleotides are TGTGCCAGTAGTGACAGTTATCAGCCCCAGCATTTT. The chain combines TRBV19 with TRBJ1-5, with TRBD1 as a possible D gene (5 bases). CDR3 length equals 12 residues. CDR1 and CDR2 (germline): LNHDA, SQIVND (reference sequence). Trimming cost V 5 bases and J 5 bases, with 7 bases left between them.

Note on this clone: One end of the junction does not line up with germline, which may come from a read error. The chain couples TRBV6-1 to TRBJ1-2; D unresolved. The germline CDR1 and CDR2 sequences are MNHNS and SASEGT. The CDR3 sequence is 12 residues long. CDR3 coding DNA: TGTGCCAGCAGCGAAGGTGGCCCTGGCTACACCTTC. Its translation is CASSEGGPGYTF.

The J gene is TRBJ1-2, the V gene TRBV4-1, with D unclear. V was clipped by 1 base and J by 5 bases, with 11 bases between them. CDR3 size: 14 residues. Germline loops: CDR1 MGHRA, CDR2 YSYEKL. The CDR3 DNA reads TGCGCCAGCAGCCAAGGGGGAAATATTTATGGCTACACCTTC. This translates into CASSQGGNIYGYTF.

The chain couples TRBV5-4 to TRBJ2-3, with D maybe TRBD1 (5 bases). V lost 4 bases, J lost 4 bases, and 16 bases lay in between. The germline CDR1 and CDR2 sequences are SGHNT and YYREEE (reference sequence). The CDR3 extends over 15 amino acids. The DNA for the CDR3 is TGTGCCAGCAGCAGTCCAGGGCGCAGATCAGATACGCAGTATTTT. This gives the protein CASSSPGRRSDTQYF.

This chain joins TRBV28 and TRBJ2-2; D ambiguous. The CDR3 has 12 residues. V was shortened by 6 bases and J by 3 bases, with 5 bases between the two germline ends. The germline V gene has CDR1 MDHEN and CDR2 SYDVKM. The CDR3 nucleotides read TGTGCCAGCAGCTACGACACCGGGGAGCTGTTTTTT. Protein sequence: CASSYDTGELFF.

The chain is built from TRBV7-9 and TRBJ1-2; maybe TRBD1 (5 bases). The germline CDR1 and CDR2 sequences are SEHNR and FQNEAQ (reference sequence). The CDR3 spans 14 residues. Trimming pared 1 base from V and 8 bases from J, leaving 14 bases between. The CDR3 DNA reads TGTGCCAGCAGCTTAGGGGACGGTGGATGGGGCTACACCTTC. Protein product: CASSLGDGGWGYTF. The full variable domain, completed using reference TRBV7-9 and TRBJ1-2, is DTGVSQNPRHKITKRGQNVTFRCDPISEHNRLYWYRQTLGQGPEFLTYFQNEAQLEKSRLLSDRFSAERPKGSFSTLEIQRTEQGDSAMYLCASSLGDGGWGYTFGSGTRLTVV.

The V call is TRBV6-5, the J call TRBJ2-7, with TRBD1 identical over 9 bases. The CDR3 is 14 residues long. The junction had 10 bases not matched to a gene; V was cut back by 7 bases and J by 6 bases. The germline V gene has CDR1 MNHEY and CDR2 SVGAGI. This CDR3 is CASTPGQGTGEQYF. The CDR3 DNA reads TGTGCCAGCACCCCAGGACAGGGGACAGGCGAGCAGTACTTC.

The gene calls are TRBV4-2 and TRBJ2-7, with TRBD1 identical over 9 bases. V lost 0 bases to trimming and J lost 0 bases; unmatched junction nucleotides: 3. Germline V lookup: CDR1 LGHNA, CDR2 YNFKEQ. This CDR3 contains 16 residues. CDR3 region: CASSQDWTGASYEQYF. As DNA, the CDR3 is TGTGCCAGCAGCCAAGATTGGACAGGGGCCTCCTACGAGCAGTACTTC.

V and J are TRBV28 and TRBJ1-2; D is unclear. Germline CDR1 and CDR2: MDHEN and SYDVKM. The CDR3 runs to 10 residues. Trimming shortened V by 8 bases and J by 5 bases, and 6 bases separated the two germline ends. In nucleotides, the CDR3 is TGTGCCAGCGGTCCTTATGGCTACACCTTC. Amino acids: CASGPYGYTF.

The V and J genes are TRBV4-1 and TRBJ1-5; D possibly corresponds to TRBD1 (6 bases). From germline, CDR1 is MGHRA and CDR2 YSYEKL. V was trimmed by 1 base and J by 6 bases, leaving 13 bases between them. This CDR3 is built from 15 residues. CDR3 sequence: CASSQGEGVGQPQHF. The CDR3 region has the DNA TGCGCCAGCAGCCAAGGCGAGGGGGTTGGTCAGCCCCAGCATTTT.

The rearrangement joins TRBV4-2 to TRBJ2-3; 9 positions match TRBD2. This CDR3 is 16 amino acids long. CDR1 is LGHNA and CDR2 is YNFKEQ in the germline V gene. Germline trimming cut 2 bases from V and 2 bases from J; bases unmatched to any gene: 5. The CDR3 nucleotides read TGTGCCAGCAGCCAATTAGCGGGGGACCACACAGATACGCAGTATTTT. As protein: CASSQLAGDHTDTQYF.

This clone was found once. The gene calls are TRBV11-2 and TRBJ2-3; TRBD1 aligns across 7 bases. The CDR3 sequence is 15 residues long. From germline, CDR1 is SGHAT and CDR2 FQNNGV. J was trimmed by 4 bases and V by 0 bases; bases with no gene match: 4. The CDR3 reads CASSLEGTEPDTQYF. The CDR3 DNA is TGTGCCAGCAGCTTAGAGGGGACAGAACCAGATACGCAGTATTTT.

CDR3 residues: CASTGDLYEQYF. The CDR3 coding sequence is TGTGCCAGCACGGGGGATCTCTACGAGCAGTACTTC. The chain couples TRBV28 to TRBJ2-7; a possible D gene is TRBD2 (6 bases). The CDR3 covers 12 residues. CDR1 is MDHEN, CDR2 SYDVKM, per germline. The V end lost 7 bases, the J end lost 3 bases, and 10 bases lay between the germline ends. Full variable domain (missing parts from reference TRBV28 and TRBJ2-7): DVKVTQSSRYLVKRTGEKVFLECVQDMDHENMFWYRQDPGLGLRLIYFSYDVKMKEKGDIPEGYSVSREKKERFSLILESASTNQTSMYLCASTGDLYEQYFGPGTRLTVT.

This rearrangement joins TRBV2 to TRBJ2-1; the match to TRBD2 covers 15 bases. CDR3 size: 15 residues. Germline CDR1 is SNHLY and CDR2 is FYNNEI. V dropped 7 bases and J dropped 9; count of bases not matched to a gene: 7. As DNA, the CDR3 is TGTGCCAGCATTCGGACTAGCGGGGGGGTCACTGAGCAGTTCTTC. Translating it yields CASIRTSGGVTEQFF.

This clone came up once. The rearrangement uses TRBV5-6 and TRBJ2-5; D might be TRBD1 (7 bases). The ends were cut back, 0 bases at V and 1 base at J, with 22 bases in the middle. CDR1 is SGHDT, CDR2 YYEEEE, per germline. The CDR3 is made up of 19 amino acids. The CDR3 DNA is TGTGCCAGCAGCTTGGGGGTAGCGGCAGGGGGGATCAGCCAAGAGACCCAGTACTTC. Its protein is CASSLGVAAGGISQETQYF.

This chain links TRBV4-2 with TRBJ1-4, with D maybe TRBD1 (6 bases). This CDR3 spans 13 amino acids. The V end lost 0 bases, the J end lost 12 bases, and 11 bases lay between the germline ends. CDR1 LGHNA and CDR2 YNFKEQ come from the germline V gene. This CDR3 reads CASSQDLGGELFF. The CDR3 DNA follows: TGTGCCAGCAGCCAAGATCTAGGGGGGGAACTGTTTTTT.

This chain joins TRBV27 and TRBJ1-6; D is undetermined. The V gene's germline CDR1 is MNHEY and CDR2 SMNVEV (reference sequence). Deletions cut 8 bases from V and 7 bases from J, with 15 bases between. The CDR3 consists of 14 residues. The CDR3 sequence: CASSLRSLNSPLHF. In DNA form, the CDR3 reads TGTGCCAGCTCCTTAAGGAGCTTGAATTCACCCCTCCACTTT.

V and J are TRBV5-6 and TRBJ2-2, with D perhaps TRBD1 or TRBD2 (6 bases each). Trimming took off 0 bases at V and 5 bases at J, with 17 bases between the two ends. Germline V gene lookup returns CDR1 SGHDT and CDR2 YYEEEE. The CDR3 is 17 residues long. The CDR3 coding sequence is TGTGCCAGCAGCTTGGCCATTCGCAGGAGGGGGACCGGGGAGCTGTTTTTT. Encoded protein: CASSLAIRRRGTGELFF.

The gene calls are TRBV5-4 and TRBJ1-6, with D tentatively TRBD1 (5 bases). CDR3 size: 12 residues. CDR1 and CDR2 (germline): SGHNT, YYREEE (reference sequence). Trimming cost V 2 bases and J 10 bases, with 7 bases left between them. CDR3 sequence (DNA): TGTGCCAGCAGCTTCCGGGGGTCACCCCTCCACTTT. Translating gives CASSFRGSPLHF. The whole variable domain, remainder taken from reference TRBV5-4 and TRBJ1-6, is ETGVTQSPTHLIKTRGQQVTLRCSSQSGHNTVSWYQQALGQGPQFIFQYYREEENGRGNFPPRFSGLQFPNYSSELNVNALELDDSALYLCASSFRGSPLHFGNGTRLTVT.

The chain uses TRBV19 and TRBJ1-1; tentatively, D is TRBD1 (5 bases). The CDR3 has 14 amino acids. Trimming pared 3 bases from V and 7 bases from J, leaving 15 bases between. Per the germline V gene, CDR1 is LNHDA and CDR2 is SQIVND (reference sequence). As DNA, the CDR3 is TGTGCCAGTAGTATTGGCCCAGGGAGGAGTGAAGCTTTCTTT. This codes for CASSIGPGRSEAFF.

The chain couples TRBV19 to TRBJ2-7; D is possibly TRBD2 (7 bases). The germline gives CDR1 LNHDA, CDR2 SQIVND (reference sequence). The CDR3 runs to 12 residues. With 5 bases removed from V and 5 bases from J, the gap between germline ends came to 10 bases. The CDR3, as DNA: TGTGCCAGTAGTTCGGGGGGCCACGAGCAGTACTTC. It translates to CASSSGGHEQYF.

The J gene is TRBJ1-1, the V gene TRBV5-4; the D is unclear. The length of the CDR3 is 15 residues. V was pared by 1 base and J by 1 base, with 11 bases between. Germline CDR1 and CDR2: SGHNT and YYREEE (reference sequence). The CDR3 bases are TGTGCCAGCAGCTTGTATTTGGTCGGGAACACTGAAGCTTTCTTT. Residues: CASSLYLVGNTEAFF.

This clone appeared a few times. The V gene is TRBV5-1, the J gene TRBJ2-1; no reliable D call. The germline V gene has CDR1 SGHRS and CDR2 YFSETQ. The CDR3 totals 12 residues. Trimming left V 0 bases short and J 7 bases short, with 5 bases between. DNA of the CDR3: TGCGCCAGCAGCTTGGGGACGAATGAGCAGTTCTTC. Amino acids: CASSLGTNEQFF.

CDR3 in amino acids: CASSVAGNTIYF. The CDR3 DNA sequence: TGTGCCAGCAGTGTTGCTGGAAACACCATATATTTT. The rearrangement joins TRBV2 to TRBJ1-3; no clear D. The CDR3 totals 12 residues. From germline, CDR1 is SNHLY and CDR2 FYNNEI. Trimming pared 4 bases from V and 2 bases from J, leaving 3 bases between.

The V gene is TRBV7-8, the J gene TRBJ1-3; D unresolved. V lost 4 bases and J lost 2, with 6 bases in between. CDR1 and CDR2 from the germline V gene are SGHVS and FQNEAQ. CDR3 length: 13 residues. The CDR3 is CASSSRTGNTIYF. In DNA, the CDR3 is TGTGCCAGCAGCTCCCGAACTGGAAACACCATATATTTT.

This chain connects TRBV7-9 to TRBJ2-7; 10 bases are a match to TRBD1. The CDR3 covers 15 residues. Trimming removed 5 bases from V and 7 bases from J; junction bases left unmatched: 11. Per germline, CDR1 SEHNR and CDR2 FQNEAQ (reference sequence). The chain's CDR3 is CASSQGQGRSREQYF. CDR3 nucleotides: TGTGCCAGCAGCCAGGGACAGGGGAGGTCTCGGGAGCAGTACTTC.

The gene calls are TRBV12-5 and TRBJ1-1, with D hard to call. With 3 bases removed from V and 1 base from J, the gap between germline ends came to 6 bases. The CDR3 has 13 amino acids. CDR1 is LGHNT and CDR2 is FRNRAP in the germline V gene. CDR3 in amino acids: CASGFGQNTEAFF. The CDR3 DNA reads as TGTGCTAGTGGTTTCGGGCAGAACACTGAAGCTTTCTTT.